The 7 T cell receptor beta chains below come from one sample, sequenced in a study of blood T cell repertoires in COVID-19. The protocol was immunoSEQ multiplex PCR, while the TCRdb copy is restricted to in-frame clones and leaves out a portion. This table holds approximately 50,000 clones, about 83% found once. Sequences were obtained from peripheral blood. These receptors all come from a woman older than 75 with acute or convalescent COVID-19.

By proportion, this clone is medium-sized (0.01 to 0.1%). The chain has TRBV7-8 and TRBJ2-1; TRBD2 matches at 7 bases. In germline, CDR1 is SGHVS, CDR2 FQNEAQ. Trimming cost V 5 bases and J 2 bases; bases outside gene matches: 9. The CDR3 is 16 amino acids. The CDR3 reads CASSSQRDQTYNEQFF. CDR3 sequence (DNA): TGTGCCAGCAGCAGTCAGCGGGATCAAACCTACAATGAGCAGTTCTTC.

This clone was counted between two and nine times. The chain carries TRBV2 and TRBJ1-6, with 7 bases identical to TRBD1. From germline, CDR1 is SNHLY and CDR2 FYNNEI. This CDR3 has 14 amino acids. Trimming took 6 bases from V and 8 from J; bases not matched to a gene: 7. The CDR3: CASRGDSVYSPLHF. DNA for the CDR3: TGTGCCAGCAGGGGGGACAGTGTCTATTCACCCCTCCACTTT.

As for this clone: Its ends do not fully match the called genes, so a read error is possible. The chain recombines TRBV2 with TRBJ2-2; D may correspond to TRBD1 or TRBD2 (5 bases each). Germline V lookup: CDR1 SNHLY, CDR2 FYNNEI. CDR3 length: 15 residues. The CDR3 bases are TGTGCCAGCAGGGAAGACAGAGGGCGGTCCGGGGAGCTGTTTTTT. Translating it yields CASREDRGRSGELFF. Combining the CDR3 with reference TRBV2 and TRBJ2-2 gives the whole variable domain EPEVTQTPSHQVTQMGQEVILRCVPISNHLYFYWYRQILGQKVEFLVSFYNNEISEKSEIFDDQFSVERPDGSNFTLKIRSTKLEDSAMYFCASREDRGRSGELFFGEGSRLTVL.

CDR3 residues: CASSLGPVNYGYTF. As DNA, the CDR3 is TGTGCCAGCAGCTTAGGTCCGGTTAACTATGGCTACACCTTC. The V gene is TRBV7-2, the J gene TRBJ1-2, with unresolved D. Germline V gene sequence: CDR1 SGHTA, CDR2 FQGNSA. Trimming stripped 1 base from V and 1 base from J, with 7 bases between. The CDR3 extends over 14 amino acids.

The DNA for the CDR3 is TGCGCCAGCAGCCAAGATCGCGCAGGGTCCGGGGCCAACGTCCTGACTTTC. This gives the protein CASSQDRAGSGANVLTF. This rearrangement joins TRBV4-1 to TRBJ2-6, with D tentatively TRBD1 (5 bases). The CDR3 length is 17 residues. Germline V CDR1 and CDR2: MGHRA, YSYEKL. Trimming took 0 bases from V and 4 from J, leaving 13 bases between them.

The chain couples TRBV5-6 to TRBJ1-6; D unresolved. CDR3 length: 12 amino acids. V was pared by 0 bases and J by 13 bases, with 8 bases between. CDR1 and CDR2 from the germline V gene are SGHDT and YYEEEE. CDR3 sequence (DNA): TGTGCCAGCAGCTTGGCCGTATCGCCCCTCCACTTT. It specifies CASSLAVSPLHF.

The CDR3 sequence is CASSMNQGQPQHF. CDR3 DNA sequence: TGTGCCAGCAGCATGAACCAGGGGCAGCCCCAGCATTTT. The chain is built from TRBV6-6 and TRBJ1-5; D is perhaps TRBD1 (6 bases). The germline CDR1 and CDR2 sequences are MNHNY and SVGAGI (reference sequence). Trimming stripped 6 bases from V and 7 bases from J, with 13 bases between. There are 13 residues in the CDR3.